This TCR beta chain derives from a study of early T cells in non-severe SARS-CoV-2 infection. MiXCR was run by TCRdb on the 5' RACE reads, yielding one entry per CDR3 protein. Of roughly 70,000 distinct CDR3 sequences in the sample, about 19% are singletons; the top ten hold approximately 15%. A few counts support this clonotype. Trimming removed 5 bases at V and 4 bases at J, with 20 bases between. The CDR3 length is 16 residues. The sequence derives from an adult who was a healthcare worker with PCR-confirmed SARS-CoV-2 infection or an uninfected control (not recorded which). The chain couples TRBV12-3 or TRBV12-4 to TRBJ1-1, with TRBD1 as a possible D gene (6 bases). Sample: whole blood, taken at baseline. CDR3 in DNA: TGTGCCAGCAGTCCTTCTCGGGGACAAGGCTTCACTGAAGCTTTCTTT. This translates into CASSPSRGQGFTEAFF.